These T cell receptor beta chains were read from a single sample in a study of control samples from healthy donors and cancer patients. The protocol was immunoSEQ multiplex PCR, while the TCRdb copy is restricted to in-frame clones and leaves out a portion. The data show 100,000 to 150,000 clones, with just under 95% seen just once and 4.5% to 7% held by the top ten. The sequenced sample consisted of blood. These receptors all come from a man in his late teens or twenties in good health. Each CDR3 is given with its conserved first and last residue. D genes are given only for firm matches. Clone size is not always given. Where it is, it says once, few, many or a class for expanded clones.

D: NA; V: TRBV27; size: NA; J: TRBJ2-7; CDR3: CASSSGTGLSYEQYF; DNA: TGTGCCAGCAGTTCCGGGACGGGGCTCTCCTACGAGCAGTACTTC
D: NA; V: TRBV7-6; size: NA; J: TRBJ2-3; CDR3: CASSAAGPSNADTQYF; DNA: TGTGCCAGCAGCGCGGCGGGACCTAGCAACGCAGATACGCAGTATTTT
D: TRBD2; V: TRBV6-2/TRBV6-3; size: NA; J: TRBJ2-7; CDR3: CASSRTSGGFYEQYF; DNA: TGTGCCAGCAGCCGTACTAGCGGGGGATTCTACGAGCAGTACTTC
D: TRBD1; V: TRBV10-3; size: NA; J: TRBJ1-6; CDR3: CAIASETGYNSPLHF; DNA: TGTGCCATCGCAAGCGAGACAGGGTATAATTCACCCCTCCACTTT
D: NA; V: TRBV6-5; size: NA; J: TRBJ2-7; CDR3: CASSPAGASYEQYF; DNA: TGTGCCAGCAGTCCCGCCGGGGCCTCCTACGAGCAGTACTTC
D: NA; V: TRBV9; size: NA; J: TRBJ2-2; CDR3: CASSVTIAGELFF; DNA: TGTGCCAGCAGCGTTACTATCGCCGGGGAGCTGTTTTTT
D: NA; V: TRBV11-2; size: NA; J: TRBJ2-5; CDR3: CASTVDGGVGTQYF; DNA: TGTGCCAGCACCGTGGACGGAGGGGTAGGGACCCAGTACTTC
D: TRBD2; V: TRBV10-1; size: NA; J: TRBJ2-1; CDR3: CASSEEGTTDNEQFF; DNA: TGCGCCAGCAGTGAGGAGGGGACTACCGACAATGAGCAGTTCTTC
D: NA; V: TRBV5-4; size: NA; J: TRBJ2-1; CDR3: CASSLVQELYNEQFF; DNA: TGTGCCAGCAGCTTGGTCCAGGAGCTTTACAATGAGCAGTTCTTC
D: NA; V: TRBV29-1; size: NA; J: TRBJ1-2; CDR3: CSVENRETDGYTF; DNA: TGCAGCGTGGAAAACAGGGAAACGGATGGCTACACCTTC
D: TRBD1; V: TRBV15; size: NA; J: TRBJ1-5; CDR3: CATSNRGPAVGTSNQPQHF; DNA: TGTGCCACCAGCAACAGGGGGCCAGCGGTGGGCACCAGCAATCAGCCCCAGCATTTT
D: NA; V: TRBV14; size: NA; J: TRBJ2-4; CDR3: CASSQIVAPAKNIQYF; DNA: TGTGCCAGCAGCCAGATCGTCGCGCCAGCCAAAAACATTCAGTACTTC
D: NA; V: TRBV27; size: NA; J: TRBJ1-3; CDR3: CASKNIDSGNTIYF; DNA: TGTGCCAGCAAGAATATCGACTCTGGAAACACCATATATTTT
D: NA; V: TRBV9; size: once; J: TRBJ1-3; CDR3: CASSVVGGSGNTIYF; DNA: TGTGCCAGCAGCGTAGTGGGGGGCTCTGGAAACACCATATATTTT
D: NA; V: TRBV10-3; size: NA; J: TRBJ2-1; CDR3: CAISEAGVGEQFF; DNA: TGTGCCATCAGTGAAGCAGGGGTGGGTGAGCAGTTCTTC
D: NA; V: TRBV9; size: NA; J: TRBJ2-1; CDR3: CASSTPLVGLDNEQFF; DNA: TGTGCCAGCAGCACACCACTAGTCGGTCTTGACAATGAGCAGTTCTTC
D: NA; V: TRBV3-1/TRBV3-2; size: NA; J: TRBJ1-5; CDR3: CASTRGGQPQHF; DNA: TGTGCCAGCACTAGGGGAGGGCAGCCCCAGCATTTT
D: TRBD2; V: TRBV6-4; size: NA; J: TRBJ2-3; CDR3: CASSDSASGGTDTQYF; DNA: TGTGCCAGCAGTGACTCTGCTAGCGGGGGTACAGATACGCAGTATTTT
D: NA; V: TRBV5-4; size: once; J: TRBJ1-5; CDR3: CASSLDWTDSNQPQHF; DNA: TGTGCCAGCAGCTTAGACTGGACAGATAGCAATCAGCCCCAGCATTTT
D: TRBD2; V: TRBV3-1/TRBV3-2; size: NA; J: TRBJ2-2; CDR3: CASSQSGGNGELFF; DNA: TGTGCCAGCAGCCAAAGCGGGGGTAACGGGGAGCTGTTTTTT
D: TRBD2; V: TRBV7-9; size: once; J: TRBJ2-3; CDR3: CASSPGLAGATDTQYF; DNA: TGTGCCAGCAGCCCAGGACTAGCGGGGGCCACAGATACGCAGTATTTT
D: NA; V: TRBV9; size: NA; J: TRBJ2-1; CDR3: CASSPQGNEQFF; DNA: TGTGCCAGCAGCCCCCAGGGGAATGAGCAGTTCTTC
D: TRBD1; V: TRBV6-5; size: once; J: TRBJ2-7; CDR3: CASLDRAKYEQYF; DNA: TGTGCCAGTTTGGACAGGGCAAAATACGAGCAGTACTTC
D: NA; V: TRBV18; size: NA; J: TRBJ2-5; CDR3: CASSPPVPKETQYF; DNA: TGTGCCAGCTCACCACCGGTACCGAAAGAGACCCAGTACTTC
D: TRBD2; V: TRBV30; size: few; J: TRBJ2-1; CDR3: CAWSAGLAMEFF; DNA: TGTGCCTGGAGTGCGGGACTAGCGATGGAGTTCTTC
D: TRBD2; V: TRBV24-1; size: NA; J: TRBJ2-1; CDR3: CATFSGANYNEQFF; DNA: TGTGCCACCTTTAGCGGGGCCAACTACAATGAGCAGTTCTTC
D: NA; V: TRBV18; size: NA; J: TRBJ1-1; CDR3: CASSPRQEMNTEAFF; DNA: TGTGCCAGCTCACCCCGACAGGAAATGAACACTGAAGCTTTCTTT
D: NA; V: TRBV5-5; size: few; J: TRBJ1-2; CDR3: CASSLGNYGYTF; DNA: TGTGCCAGCAGCTTGGGCAACTATGGCTACACCTTC
D: TRBD2; V: TRBV2; size: NA; J: TRBJ2-1; CDR3: CASSGLAGANEQFF; DNA: TGTGCCAGCTCGGGACTAGCGGGGGCCAATGAGCAGTTCTTC
D: NA; V: TRBV6-2/TRBV6-3; size: NA; J: TRBJ2-5; CDR3: CASSYPTLQPSETQYF; DNA: TGTGCCAGCAGTTACCCGACACTCCAGCCATCCGAGACCCAGTACTTC
D: NA; V: TRBV27; size: NA; J: TRBJ2-1; CDR3: CASSLTLSRGPVYNEQFF; DNA: TGTGCCAGCAGTTTGACCCTTTCGCGGGGCCCTGTCTACAATGAGCAGTTCTTC
D: TRBD2; V: TRBV6-2/TRBV6-3; size: NA; J: TRBJ2-3; CDR3: CASSYGPSGTDTQYF; DNA: TGTGCCAGCAGTTACGGGCCTAGCGGGACAGATACGCAGTATTTT
D: TRBD2; V: TRBV18; size: NA; J: TRBJ2-3; CDR3: CASSPLAGGSSDTQYF; DNA: TGTGCCAGCTCACCCTTAGCGGGGGGGAGTTCAGATACGCAGTATTTT
D: NA; V: TRBV7-9; size: NA; J: TRBJ2-2; CDR3: CASSSPIYREGGELFF; DNA: TGTGCCAGCAGCTCCCCGATTTACAGGGAGGGCGGGGAGCTGTTTTTT
D: NA; V: TRBV20-1; size: NA; J: TRBJ2-4; CDR3: CSAGPKNIQYF; DNA: TGCAGCGCGGGGCCCAAAAACATTCAGTACTTC
D: NA; V: TRBV19; size: NA; J: TRBJ1-1; CDR3: CASSPYSTNTEAFF; DNA: TGTGCCAGTAGCCCTTACAGTACGAACACTGAAGCTTTCTTT
D: NA; V: TRBV29-1; size: NA; J: TRBJ1-1; CDR3: CSVGREGTEAFF; DNA: TGCAGCGTTGGCAGGGAGGGTACTGAAGCTTTCTTT
D: NA; V: TRBV4-1; size: once; J: TRBJ2-3; CDR3: CASSQGLRPLATQYF; DNA: TGCGCCAGCAGCCAAGGTTTAAGACCGTTGGCTACGCAGTATTTT
D: NA; V: TRBV3-1/TRBV3-2; size: NA; J: TRBJ2-5; CDR3: CASSQISRPNGGQYF; DNA: TGTGCCAGCAGCCAGATATCGCGGCCCAACGGGGGCCAGTACTTC
D: NA; V: TRBV27; size: NA; J: TRBJ1-1; CDR3: CASSLANGEAFF; DNA: TGTGCCAGCAGTTTGGCCAATGGTGAAGCTTTCTTT
D: NA; V: TRBV3-1/TRBV3-2; size: NA; J: TRBJ2-3; CDR3: CASSPGFSDTQYF; DNA: TGTGCCAGCAGCCCAGGATTTTCAGATACGCAGTATTTT
D: NA; V: TRBV3-1/TRBV3-2; size: NA; J: TRBJ2-7; CDR3: CASSQGVAAGAYEQYF; DNA: TGTGCCAGCAGCCAAGGGGTGGCAGCAGGCGCCTACGAGCAGTACTTC
D: NA; V: TRBV18; size: NA; J: TRBJ1-2; CDR3: CASSPGGANYGYTF; DNA: TGTGCCAGCTCACCGGGCGGTGCTAACTATGGCTACACCTTC
D: NA; V: TRBV4-1; size: NA; J: TRBJ2-3; CDR3: CASSQGLATSTDTQYF; DNA: TGCGCCAGCAGCCAAGGCCTAGCGACGAGCACAGATACGCAGTATTTT
D: TRBD2; V: TRBV28; size: NA; J: TRBJ2-5; CDR3: CASSGRVPETQYF; DNA: TGTGCCAGCAGTGGGAGGGTCCCAGAGACCCAGTACTTC
D: NA; V: TRBV6-1; size: NA; J: TRBJ2-3; CDR3: CASSDGQGFTDTQYF; DNA: TGTGCCAGCAGTGACGGGCAGGGGTTCACAGATACGCAGTATTTT
D: NA; V: TRBV5-5; size: NA; J: TRBJ1-2; CDR3: CASSSLGTPNYGYTF; DNA: TGTGCCAGCAGCTCCCTCGGGACACCTAACTATGGCTACACCTTC
D: TRBD2; V: TRBV13; size: NA; J: TRBJ2-3; CDR3: CASSLEPSGRTDTQYF; DNA: TGTGCCAGCAGCTTAGAGCCTAGCGGGCGCACAGATACGCAGTATTTT
D: NA; V: TRBV3-1/TRBV3-2; size: NA; J: TRBJ2-5; CDR3: CASSQDRAGAIQETQYF; DNA: TGTGCCAGCAGCCAAGATCGCGCGGGGGCGATCCAAGAGACCCAGTACTTC
D: NA; V: TRBV7-9; size: NA; J: TRBJ1-5; CDR3: CASSSRGDQPQHF; DNA: TGTGCCAGCAGCTCCAGGGGAGATCAGCCCCAGCATTTT
D: NA; V: TRBV27; size: NA; J: TRBJ2-1; CDR3: CASSNRGGYNEQFF; DNA: TGTGCCAGCAGTAACAGGGGGGGGTACAATGAGCAGTTCTTC
D: NA; V: TRBV6-5; size: NA; J: TRBJ2-5; CDR3: CASSYVQRQETQYF; DNA: TGTGCCAGCAGTTACGTCCAGAGACAAGAGACCCAGTACTTC
D: TRBD1; V: TRBV19; size: NA; J: TRBJ1-2; CDR3: CASSIVGQGLYGYTF; DNA: TGTGCCAGTAGTATCGTGGGACAGGGACTCTATGGCTACACCTTC
D: NA; V: TRBV5-1; size: NA; J: TRBJ1-1; CDR3: CASSDISGSTEAFF; DNA: TGCGCCAGCAGTGACATTTCAGGGTCCACTGAAGCTTTCTTT
D: NA; V: TRBV24-1; size: NA; J: TRBJ2-5; CDR3: CATSDPLGETQYF; DNA: TGTGCCACCAGTGACCCGCTCGGAGAGACCCAGTACTTC